The 10 T cell receptor beta chains in this list originate from one sample, sequenced in a study of T-cell memory formation after mild COVID-19. A single record per CDR3 protein comes from TCRdb applying MiXCR to the 5' RACE reads. The sample contains around 410,000 distinct CDR3 sequences, under 25% of which appear only once. The sequenced sample was PBMCs or a T cell subset sorted from them (not recorded which). All receptors come from an adult woman who had mild COVID-19 (a few samples of this study predate the infection). Cell type and time point are not known.

V usage is TRBV12-3 or TRBV12-4 and J usage is TRBJ1-3; the D gene is possibly TRBD1 (6 bases). The V and J ends lost 5 bases and 0 bases respectively, with 14 bases between them. The CDR3 extends over 16 amino acids. The CDR3 DNA reads TGTGCCAGCAGTCTGGAGGGGGGCAGCTCTGGAAACACCATATATTTT. Protein sequence: CASSLEGGSSGNTIYF.

The rearrangement links TRBV4-2 to TRBJ1-1; TRBD1 might be the D (6 bases). V was pared by 1 base and J by 7 bases, with 16 bases between. CDR3 length equals 15 residues. Per germline, CDR1 LGHNA and CDR2 YNFKEQ. The CDR3 region has the DNA TGTGCCAGCAGCCAAGGGCAGGCGGGGGCCCATGAAGCTTTCTTT. Protein sequence: CASSQGQAGAHEAFF.

This clonotype was seen at least ten times. This chain links TRBV29-1 with TRBJ2-1; no firm D call. This CDR3 spans 12 amino acids. The germline V and J ends were trimmed by 7 bases and 4 bases, with 11 bases remaining between them. CDR1 and CDR2 from the germline V gene are SQVTM and ANQGSEA. The CDR3 spells CSATLGYNEQFF. CDR3 bases: TGCAGCGCCACTCTAGGGTACAATGAGCAGTTCTTC.

The chain joins TRBV10-3 to TRBJ1-4; weak D call: TRBD1 (5 bases). The CDR3 sequence is 15 residues long. Looked up from germline, CDR1 is ENHRY and CDR2 is SYGVKD. V lost 0 bases, J lost 7 bases, and 12 bases lay in between. CDR3 sequence reads: CAISESGGVTEKLFF. DNA for the CDR3: TGTGCCATCAGTGAGTCTGGAGGGGTGACTGAAAAACTGTTTTTT.

J is TRBJ2-5 and V is TRBV6-5, with 9 nucleotides matching TRBD2. Germline CDR1 MNHEY, CDR2 SVGAGI. The CDR3 has 14 amino acids. J gave up 5 bases and V 6 bases, and 7 bases lay outside the gene matches. CDR3: CASRGGGAVETQYF. CDR3 nucleotide sequence: TGTGCCAGCAGAGGCGGGGGGGCGGTTGAGACCCAGTACTTC.

The chain links TRBV24-1 to TRBJ2-2; the match to TRBD2 covers 10 bases. Trimming removed 3 bases from V and 6 bases from J; junction bases left unmatched: 6. The CDR3 is 16 amino acids. CDR1 and CDR2 from the germline V gene are KGHDR and SFDVKD. The CDR3 DNA sequence: TGTGCCACCAGTGATCGGCCTAGCGGGAGTCCCGGGGAGCTGTTTTTT. Protein: CATSDRPSGSPGELFF.

The chain is built from TRBV20-1 and TRBJ2-7; 8 bases align to TRBD2. The V gene's germline CDR1 is DFQATT and CDR2 SNEGSKA (reference sequence). The CDR3 covers 12 residues. J lost 2 bases, V lost 3 bases, and 0 bases had no gene match. Here the CDR3 DNA reads TGCAGTGCTAGCGGGGGGGCCTACGAGCAGTACTTC. Its translation: CSASGGAYEQYF.

The sample holds a few counts of this clonotype. The rearrangement uses TRBV30 and TRBJ2-1, with a weak D call TRBD2 (6 bases). The CDR3 covers 12 residues. Germline CDR1 GTSNPN, CDR2 SVGIG (reference sequence). V gave up 3 bases and J gave up 10 bases, with 13 bases separating them. DNA of the CDR3: TGTGCCTGGAGCACTTCGGGGGTGGAGCAGTTCTTC. It encodes CAWSTSGVEQFF.

This chain joins TRBV7-6 and TRBJ2-1; TRBD2 aligns across 8 bases. J gave up 2 bases and V 5 bases, and 5 bases lay outside the gene matches. The CDR3 loop spans 15 amino acids. The V gene's germline CDR1 is SGHVS and CDR2 FNYEAQ. This CDR3 reads CASSVYSGAYNEQFF. CDR3 in DNA: TGTGCCAGCAGCGTGTATAGCGGGGCCTACAATGAGCAGTTCTTC.

The chain has TRBV21-1 and TRBJ2-1; TRBD1, the table's D call, lacks a check against the DNA. TRBV21-1 is assigned pseudogene status. The CDR3 spans 14 residues. In DNA form, the CDR3 reads TGTGCCAGCAGCAAGACAGGCCGTCGAAATGAGCAGTTCTTC. It is translated as CASSKTGRRNEQFF.